The 10 T cell receptor beta chains in this list originate from one sample, sequenced in a study of monozygotic twins with inflammatory bowel disease. TCRdb re-called the 5' RACE reads and shows each CDR3 protein once, DNA omitted. The repertoire table contains approximately 400,000 distinct CDR3 sequences. What was sequenced was blood. These TCRs come from a human donor with ulcerative colitis or Crohn's disease, or a healthy co-twin of an affected twin (not recorded which).

The chain joins TRBV9 to TRBJ2-1; TCRdb's D call of TRBD1 is untestable without DNA. The CDR3 extends over 14 amino acids. Germline V gene data show CDR1 as SGDLS and CDR2 as YYNGEE. This CDR3 reads CASSGPGQVNEQFF.

The chain recombines TRBV7-2 with TRBJ1-5; TCRdb reports TRBD1, a call that lacks DNA to check it against. Germline lookup yields CDR1 SGHTA and CDR2 FQGNSA. The CDR3 has 16 residues. The CDR3 region is CASSLGTGGGNQPQHF.

The J gene is TRBJ2-3, the V gene TRBV13; TCRdb gives TRBD2 as the D gene, but with no DNA this cannot be confirmed. The germline V gene encodes CDR1 PRHDT and CDR2 FYEKMQ (reference sequence). The CDR3 is 17 residues long. The CDR3 protein is CASSLGLAGGGTDTQYF.

This chain connects TRBV7-8 to TRBJ2-6. This CDR3 comprises 18 residues. Germline assignment: CDR1 SGHVS and CDR2 FQNEAQ. The CDR3 sequence: CASSGRAPVASGANVLTF.

The chain combines TRBV27 with TRBJ2-7; without DNA, the TCRdb call of TRBD2 cannot be checked. The CDR3 is made up of 15 amino acids. The germline V gene has CDR1 MNHEY and CDR2 SMNVEV (reference sequence). CDR3 residues: CASSFLAGGIYEQYF.

The V and J genes are TRBV13 and TRBJ2-7; there is no DNA to check the TCRdb D call of TRBD2. The CDR3 runs 16 residues. Per germline, CDR1 PRHDT and CDR2 FYEKMQ (reference sequence). CDR3 amino acids: CASSLYREGLVHEQYF.

J is TRBJ1-4 and V is TRBV30; TCRdb gives TRBD1 as the D gene, but with no DNA this cannot be confirmed. Germline V lookup: CDR1 GTSNPN, CDR2 SVGIG (reference sequence). CDR3 length: 16 amino acids. CDR3 loop: CAWSVRQGAVNEKLFF.

The chain couples TRBV3-1 to TRBJ2-3; TCRdb reports TRBD2, a call that lacks DNA to check it against. CDR1 is LGHDT and CDR2 is YNNKEL in the germline V gene (reference sequence). This CDR3 spans 13 amino acids. The CDR3 region is CASSQEGLVGQYF.

The chain joins TRBV5-5 to TRBJ2-3; TCRdb returns TRBD1, unconfirmable since there is no DNA. Germline-derived CDR1 and CDR2 are SGHKS and YYEKEE (reference sequence). The CDR3 sequence is 16 residues long. The CDR3 loop is CASSYLRGTSTDTQYF.

The chain couples TRBV5-1 to TRBJ1-4; the TCRdb D gene call, TRBD1, has no DNA to confirm it. CDR1 and CDR2 (germline): SGHRS, YFSETQ. The CDR3 has 14 residues. CDR3 in amino acids: CASSRGQENEKLFF.